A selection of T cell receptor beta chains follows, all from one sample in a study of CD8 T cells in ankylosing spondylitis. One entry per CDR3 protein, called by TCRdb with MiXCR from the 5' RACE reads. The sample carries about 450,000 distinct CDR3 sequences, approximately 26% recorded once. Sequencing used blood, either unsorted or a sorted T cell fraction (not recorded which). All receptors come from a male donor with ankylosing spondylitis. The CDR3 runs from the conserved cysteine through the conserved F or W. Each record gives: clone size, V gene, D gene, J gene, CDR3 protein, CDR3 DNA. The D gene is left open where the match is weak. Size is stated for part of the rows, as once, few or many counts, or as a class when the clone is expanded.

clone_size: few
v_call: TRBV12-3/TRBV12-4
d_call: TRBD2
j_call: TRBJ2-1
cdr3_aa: CASNRPGLAAYNEQFF
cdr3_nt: TGTGCCAGCAACCGTCCGGGCCTAGCGGCTTACAATGAGCAGTTCTTC

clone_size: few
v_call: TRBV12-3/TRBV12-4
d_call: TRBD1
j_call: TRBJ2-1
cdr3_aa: CASSLGQGPSQFF
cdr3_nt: TGTGCCAGCAGTTTAGGACAGGGTCCCTCACAGTTCTTC

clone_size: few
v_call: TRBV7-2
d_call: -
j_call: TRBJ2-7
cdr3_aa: CASSLYRESYEQYF
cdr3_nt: TGTGCCAGCAGCTTATATCGGGAGTCCTACGAGCAGTACTTC

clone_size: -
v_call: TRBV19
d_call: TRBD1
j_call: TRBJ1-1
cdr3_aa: CASSMGQGATENTEAFF
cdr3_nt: TGTGCCAGTAGTATGGGGCAGGGGGCTACTGAGAACACTGAAGCTTTCTTT

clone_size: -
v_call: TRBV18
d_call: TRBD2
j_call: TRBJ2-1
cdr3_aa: CASSPPGRAGEQFF
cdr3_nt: TGTGCCAGCTCACCACCAGGGAGGGCCGGCGAGCAGTTCTTC

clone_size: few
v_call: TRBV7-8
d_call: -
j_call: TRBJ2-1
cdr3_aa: CAGGLSEFGEQFF
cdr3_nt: TGTGCAGGGGGGCTCAGCGAGTTCGGGGAGCAGTTCTTC

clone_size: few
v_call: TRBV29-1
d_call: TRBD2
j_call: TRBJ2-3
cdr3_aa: CSVLLAGGKTDTQYF
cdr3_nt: TGCAGCGTTCTCTTAGCGGGAGGCAAGACAGATACGCAGTATTTT

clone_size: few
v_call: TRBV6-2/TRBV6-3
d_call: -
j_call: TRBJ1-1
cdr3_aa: CASKEGPLVTEAFF
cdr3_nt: TGTGCCAGCAAGGAGGGGCCCTTAGTGACTGAAGCTTTCTTT

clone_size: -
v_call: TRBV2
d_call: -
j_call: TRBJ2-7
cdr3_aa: CASSGPGRAYEQYF
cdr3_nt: TGTGCCAGCAGCGGCCCGGGCAGGGCCTACGAGCAGTACTTC

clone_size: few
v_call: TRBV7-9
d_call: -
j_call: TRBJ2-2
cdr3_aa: CASSLAAEELFF
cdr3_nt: TGTGCCAGCAGCTTAGCGGCAGAGGAGCTGTTTTTT

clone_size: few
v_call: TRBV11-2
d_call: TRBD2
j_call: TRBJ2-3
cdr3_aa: CASRSRGPSGRNTDTQYF
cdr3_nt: TGTGCCAGCAGATCGAGGGGGCCTAGCGGGAGGAACACAGATACGCAGTATTTT

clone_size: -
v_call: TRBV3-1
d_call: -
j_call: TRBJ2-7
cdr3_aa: CASSQSLDTREQYF
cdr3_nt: TGTGCCAGCAGCCAAAGTCTAGATACGCGCGAGCAGTACTTC

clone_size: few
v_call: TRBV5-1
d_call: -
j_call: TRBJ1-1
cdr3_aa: CASSLESGNTEAFF
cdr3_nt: TGCGCCAGCAGCTTGGAATCGGGGAACACTGAAGCTTTCTTT

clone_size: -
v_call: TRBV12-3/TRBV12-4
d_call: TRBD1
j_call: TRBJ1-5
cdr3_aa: CASNLQGYNQPQHF
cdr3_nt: TGTGCCAGCAATCTACAGGGGTACAATCAGCCCCAGCATTTT

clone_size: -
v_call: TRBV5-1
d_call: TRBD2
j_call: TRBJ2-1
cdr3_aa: CASTQGGHAGSSYNEQFF
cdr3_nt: TGCGCCAGCACCCAGGGAGGGCATGCGGGAAGTTCCTACAATGAGCAGTTCTTC

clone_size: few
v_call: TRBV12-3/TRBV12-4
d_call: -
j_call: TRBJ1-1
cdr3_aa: CASTPQPNTEAFF
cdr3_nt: TGTGCCAGCACCCCACAACCAAACACTGAAGCTTTCTTT

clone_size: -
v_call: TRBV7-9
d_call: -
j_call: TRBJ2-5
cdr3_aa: CASSLVDDPQETQYF
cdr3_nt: TGTGCCAGCAGCTTAGTGGACGATCCGCAAGAGACCCAGTACTTC

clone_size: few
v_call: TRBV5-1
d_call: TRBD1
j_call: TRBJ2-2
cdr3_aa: CASSFGDRDVRELFF
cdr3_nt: TGCGCCAGCAGCTTCGGGGACAGGGATGTAAGGGAGCTGTTTTTT

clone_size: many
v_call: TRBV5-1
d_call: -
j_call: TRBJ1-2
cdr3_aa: CASSEGTGPYGYTF
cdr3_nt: TGCGCCAGCAGCGAGGGCACAGGGCCCTATGGCTACACCTTC

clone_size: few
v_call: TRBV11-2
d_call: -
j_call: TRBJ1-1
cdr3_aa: CASSLFRGAEAFF
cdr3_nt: TGTGCCAGCAGCTTATTCCGCGGGGCTGAAGCTTTCTTT

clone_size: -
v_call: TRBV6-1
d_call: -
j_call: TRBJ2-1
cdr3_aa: CASSSDSSGTYNEQFF
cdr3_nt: TGTGCCAGCAGCTCAGACTCCAGCGGGACATACAATGAGCAGTTCTTC

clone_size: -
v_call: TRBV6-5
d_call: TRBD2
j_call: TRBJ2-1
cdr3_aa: CASSSHGLAGGLWNEQFF
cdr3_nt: TGTGCCAGCAGTTCACACGGACTAGCGGGAGGGCTCTGGAATGAGCAGTTCTTC

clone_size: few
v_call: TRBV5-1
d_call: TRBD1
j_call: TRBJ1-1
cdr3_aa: CASSRGTGTGTEAFF
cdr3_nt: TGCGCCAGCAGCCGCGGGACAGGGACGGGCACTGAAGCTTTCTTT

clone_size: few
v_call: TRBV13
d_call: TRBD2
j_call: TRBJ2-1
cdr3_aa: CASSSLVGGSRYNEQFF
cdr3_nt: TGTGCCAGCAGCTCTCTCGTCGGCGGGAGCAGGTACAATGAGCAGTTCTTC

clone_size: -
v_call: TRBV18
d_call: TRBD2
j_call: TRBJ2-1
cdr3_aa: CASSPGTRVFDEQFF
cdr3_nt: TGTGCCAGCTCCCCCGGGACTAGGGTTTTCGATGAGCAGTTCTTC

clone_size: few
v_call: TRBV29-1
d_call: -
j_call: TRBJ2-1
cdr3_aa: CSVGQGSATEQFF
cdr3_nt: TGCAGCGTTGGGCAGGGGTCGGCGACCGAGCAGTTCTTC

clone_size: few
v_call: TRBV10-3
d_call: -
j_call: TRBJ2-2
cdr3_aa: CAISGQDPKNTGELFF
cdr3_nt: TGTGCCATCAGTGGACAGGACCCGAAAAACACCGGGGAGCTGTTTTTT

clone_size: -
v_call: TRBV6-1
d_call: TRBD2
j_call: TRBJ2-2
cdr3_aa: CASRKGRELDTGELFF
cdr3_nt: TGTGCCAGCAGAAAAGGGCGGGAGTTGGACACCGGGGAGCTGTTTTTT

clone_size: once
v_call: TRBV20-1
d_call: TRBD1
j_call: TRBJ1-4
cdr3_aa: CNASRDRINEKLFF
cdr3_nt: TGCAATGCTAGCCGGGACAGGATTAATGAAAAACTGTTTTTT

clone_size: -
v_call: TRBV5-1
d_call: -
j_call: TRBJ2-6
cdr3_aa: CASSLSGRVSGANVLTF
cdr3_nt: TGCGCCAGCAGCTTGTCCGGGCGGGTCTCTGGGGCCAACGTCCTGACTTTC

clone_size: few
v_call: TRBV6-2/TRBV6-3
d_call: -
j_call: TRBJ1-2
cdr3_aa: CASSFFDGGGYGYTF
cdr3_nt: TGTGCCAGCAGTTTCTTCGACGGTGGGGGCTATGGCTACACCTTC

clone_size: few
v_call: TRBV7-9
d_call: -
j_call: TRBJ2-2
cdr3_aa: CASSPIFDTGELFF
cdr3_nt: TGTGCCAGCAGCCCGATTTTCGACACCGGGGAGCTGTTTTTT

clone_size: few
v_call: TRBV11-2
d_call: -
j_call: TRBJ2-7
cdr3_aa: CASSLSAEGEQYF
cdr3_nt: TGTGCCAGCAGCTTATCGGCGGAGGGAGAGCAGTACTTC

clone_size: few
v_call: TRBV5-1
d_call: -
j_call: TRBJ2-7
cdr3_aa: CASSLALSSYEQYF
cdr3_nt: TGCGCCAGCAGCTTGGCCTTGAGCTCCTACGAGCAGTACTTC

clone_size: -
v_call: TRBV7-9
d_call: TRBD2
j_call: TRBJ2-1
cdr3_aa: CASSTGLAGVNEQFF
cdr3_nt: TGTGCCAGCAGCACGGGACTAGCGGGAGTTAATGAGCAGTTCTTC

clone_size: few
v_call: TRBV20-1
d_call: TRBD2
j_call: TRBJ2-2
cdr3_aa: CSAGDPGLLRTGELFF
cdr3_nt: TGCAGTGCTGGGGACCCGGGACTACTACGGACCGGGGAGCTGTTTTTT

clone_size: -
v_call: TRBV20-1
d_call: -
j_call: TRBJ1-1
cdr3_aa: CSARDNGGRTFF
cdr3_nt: TGCAGTGCTAGAGATAACGGGGGGCGGACTTTCTTT

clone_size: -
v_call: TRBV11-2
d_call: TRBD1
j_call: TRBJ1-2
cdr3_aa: CASSLEGQGPYGYTF
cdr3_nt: TGTGCCAGCAGCTTAGAGGGACAGGGACCCTATGGCTACACCTTC

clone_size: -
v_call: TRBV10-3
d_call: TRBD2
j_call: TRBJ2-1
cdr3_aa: CAISEAGVSYNEQFF
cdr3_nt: TGTGCCATCAGTGAGGCGGGGGTCTCCTACAATGAGCAGTTCTTC

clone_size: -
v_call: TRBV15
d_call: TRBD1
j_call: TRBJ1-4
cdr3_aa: CATSRDTGGYTNEKLFF
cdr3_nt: TGTGCCACCAGCAGAGACACAGGGGGTTATACTAATGAAAAACTGTTTTTT

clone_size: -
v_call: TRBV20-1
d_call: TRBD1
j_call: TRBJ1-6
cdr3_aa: CSARAGTGGRNNSPLHF
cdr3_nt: TGCAGTGCTAGGGCCGGCACAGGGGGGCGAAATAATTCACCCCTCCACTTT

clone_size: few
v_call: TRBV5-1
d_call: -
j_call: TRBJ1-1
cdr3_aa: CASSSLGHNTEAFF
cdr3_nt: TGCGCCAGCAGCTCCCTGGGACACAACACTGAAGCTTTCTTT

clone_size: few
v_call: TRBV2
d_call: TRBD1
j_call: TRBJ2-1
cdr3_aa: CASRRQGASEQFF
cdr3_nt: TGTGCCAGCAGAAGACAGGGGGCAAGTGAGCAGTTCTTC

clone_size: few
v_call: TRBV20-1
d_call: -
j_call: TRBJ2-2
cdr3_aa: CSASMKGGELFF
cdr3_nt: TGCAGTGCTAGCATGAAGGGCGGGGAGCTGTTTTTT

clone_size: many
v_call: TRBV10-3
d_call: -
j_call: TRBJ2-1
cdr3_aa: CAISSQVTQFF
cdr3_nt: TGTGCCATCAGCTCACAGGTGACCCAGTTCTTC

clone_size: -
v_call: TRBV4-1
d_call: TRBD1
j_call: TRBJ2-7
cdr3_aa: CASSQAGRDSRYEQYF
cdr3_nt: TGCGCCAGCAGCCAAGCGGGAAGGGACAGCCGCTACGAGCAGTACTTC

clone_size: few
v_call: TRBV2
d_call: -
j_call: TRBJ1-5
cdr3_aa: CASGRSNQPQHF
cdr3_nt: TGTGCCAGCGGGCGGAGCAATCAGCCCCAGCATTTT

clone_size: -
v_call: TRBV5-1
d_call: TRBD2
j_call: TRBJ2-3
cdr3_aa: CSSSSRAGVDTQYF
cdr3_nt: TGCTCCAGCAGCTCTCGAGCGGGAGTGGATACGCAGTATTTT

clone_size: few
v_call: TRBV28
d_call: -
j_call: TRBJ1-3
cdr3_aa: CASSLEGLYSRNTIYF
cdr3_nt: TGTGCCAGCAGTTTAGAGGGACTATATTCGCGAAACACCATATATTTT